This paragraph covers one TCR beta chain sequence. The source of the sample is a study of PD-1 blockade in mismatch repair-deficient tumors. Mismatch repair deficiency was confirmed in all patients, by PCR or immunohistochemistry. The ends lost 5 bases at V and 4 bases at J; junction bases unmatched: 6. This CDR3 region has 15 residues. In germline, CDR1 is PRHDT, CDR2 FYEKMQ (reference sequence). The method was immunoSEQ multiplex PCR; TCRdb's version includes in-frame clones alone and lacks a portion of them. Of 75,000 to 85,000 clones in the sample, approximately 84% were seen once. This TCR derives from an adult with mismatch repair-deficient cancer. The chain is built from TRBV13 and TRBJ2-7; 12 bases map to TRBD2. The material was peripheral blood, obtained 12 weeks after starting pembrolizumab. The CDR3 protein is CASSGTGTSGYEQYF. CDR3 DNA sequence: TGTGCCAGCAGCGGGACAGGGACTAGCGGGTACGAGCAGTACTTC.